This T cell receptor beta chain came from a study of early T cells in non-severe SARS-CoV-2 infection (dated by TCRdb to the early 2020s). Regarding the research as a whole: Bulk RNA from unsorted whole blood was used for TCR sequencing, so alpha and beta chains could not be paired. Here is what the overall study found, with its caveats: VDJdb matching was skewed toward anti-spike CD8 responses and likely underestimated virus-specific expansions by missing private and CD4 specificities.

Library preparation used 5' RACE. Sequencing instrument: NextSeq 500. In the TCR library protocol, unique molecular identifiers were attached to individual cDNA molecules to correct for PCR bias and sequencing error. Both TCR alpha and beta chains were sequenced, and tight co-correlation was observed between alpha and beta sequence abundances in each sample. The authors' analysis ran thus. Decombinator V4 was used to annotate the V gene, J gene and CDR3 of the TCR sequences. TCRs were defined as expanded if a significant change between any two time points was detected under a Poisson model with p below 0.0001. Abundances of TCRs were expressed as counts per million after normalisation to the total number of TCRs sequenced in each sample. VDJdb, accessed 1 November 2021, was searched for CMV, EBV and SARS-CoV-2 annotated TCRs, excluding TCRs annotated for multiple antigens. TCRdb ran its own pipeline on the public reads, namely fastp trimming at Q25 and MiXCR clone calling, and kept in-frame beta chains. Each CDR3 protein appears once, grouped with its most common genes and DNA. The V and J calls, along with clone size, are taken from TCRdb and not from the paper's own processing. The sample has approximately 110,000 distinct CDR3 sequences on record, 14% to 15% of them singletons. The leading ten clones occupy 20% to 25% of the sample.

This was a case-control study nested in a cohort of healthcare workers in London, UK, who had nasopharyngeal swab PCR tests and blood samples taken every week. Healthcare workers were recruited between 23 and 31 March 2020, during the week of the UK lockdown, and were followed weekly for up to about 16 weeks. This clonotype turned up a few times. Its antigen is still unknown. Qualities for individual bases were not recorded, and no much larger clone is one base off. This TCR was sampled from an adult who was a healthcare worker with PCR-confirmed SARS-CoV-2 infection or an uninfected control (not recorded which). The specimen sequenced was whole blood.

The sequenced DNA is TGTGCCAGCAGCCTTTCTGGGGGCACCTACAATGAGCAGTTCTTC. This yields the protein CASSLSGGTYNEQFF. Recombination joined TRBV7-3 with TRBJ2-1; TRBD1 is perhaps the D gene, given 6 matching bases. The junction carries 13 bases between V and J, which are trimmed by 5 bases and 2 bases respectively. The germline V gene specifies SGHTA as CDR1 and FQGTGA as CDR2. Its CDR3 holds 15 amino acids, cysteine through phenylalanine. Only the CDR3 region is kept as DNA, spanning 45 bases read in frame from base 1. Supplemented by the reference TRBV7-3 and TRBJ2-1 proteins around the CDR3, the complete variable domain is GAGVSQTPSNKVTEKGKYVELRCDPISGHTALYWYRQSLGQGPEFLIYFQGTGAADDSGLPNDRFFAVRPEGSVSTLKIQRTERGDSAVYLCASSLSGGTYNEQFFGPGTRLTVL.